This T cell receptor beta chain stems from a study of response to subunit inactivated influenza vaccine. V was trimmed by 0 bases and J by 1 base, leaving 13 bases between them. Germline CDR1 and CDR2: SGHRS and YFSETQ. The CDR3 contains 16 residues. From the RT-PCR reads, TCRdb called clonotypes with MiXCR, one entry per CDR3 protein. There are 500,000 to 600,000 distinct CDR3 sequences in the sample; roughly 13% occur only once, and about 12% lies in the top ten. This receptor was obtained from a man aged 50-60 years who received an inactivated influenza vaccine. Sequencing was performed on PBMCs from blood, taken about 6 weeks after vaccination. The chain carries TRBV5-1 and TRBJ2-5, with D possibly matching TRBD1 (5 bases). The CDR3 bases are TGCGCCAGCAGCTTGGGTTCTTTGGGGCCCCAAGAGACCCAGTACTTC. It yields the protein CASSLGSLGPQETQYF.